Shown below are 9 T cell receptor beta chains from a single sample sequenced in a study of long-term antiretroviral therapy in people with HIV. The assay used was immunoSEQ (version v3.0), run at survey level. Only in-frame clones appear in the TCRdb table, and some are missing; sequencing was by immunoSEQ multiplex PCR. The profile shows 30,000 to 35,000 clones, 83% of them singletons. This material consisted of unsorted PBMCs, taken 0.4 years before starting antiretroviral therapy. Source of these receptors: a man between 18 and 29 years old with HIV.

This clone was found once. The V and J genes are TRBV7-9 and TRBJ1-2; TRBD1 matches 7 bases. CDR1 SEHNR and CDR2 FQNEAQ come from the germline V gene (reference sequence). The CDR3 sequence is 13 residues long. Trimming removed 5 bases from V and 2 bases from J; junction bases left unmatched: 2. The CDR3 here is CASSVRGNYGYTF. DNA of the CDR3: TGTGCCAGCAGCGTCAGGGGGAACTATGGCTACACCTTC.

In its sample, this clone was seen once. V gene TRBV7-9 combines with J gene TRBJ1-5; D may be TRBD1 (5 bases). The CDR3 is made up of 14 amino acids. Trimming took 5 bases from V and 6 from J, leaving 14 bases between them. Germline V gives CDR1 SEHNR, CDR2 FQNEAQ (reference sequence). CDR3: CASSLGGGGQPQHF. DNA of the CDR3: TGTGCCAGCAGCCTCGGCGGGGGAGGTCAGCCCCAGCATTTT.

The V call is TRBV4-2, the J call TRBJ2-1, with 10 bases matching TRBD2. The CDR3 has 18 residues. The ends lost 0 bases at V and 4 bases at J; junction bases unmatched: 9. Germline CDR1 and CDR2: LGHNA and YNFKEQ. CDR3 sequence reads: CASSQDQLAGAGYNEQFF. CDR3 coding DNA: TGTGCCAGCAGCCAAGATCAGCTAGCGGGAGCGGGGTACAATGAGCAGTTCTTC.

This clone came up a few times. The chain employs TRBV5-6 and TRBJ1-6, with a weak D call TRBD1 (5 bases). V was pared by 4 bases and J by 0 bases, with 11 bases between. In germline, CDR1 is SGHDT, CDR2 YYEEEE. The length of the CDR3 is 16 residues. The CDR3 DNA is TGTGCCAGCAGCAGGACACAGCCCTCCTATAATTCACCCCTCCACTTT. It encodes CASSRTQPSYNSPLHF.

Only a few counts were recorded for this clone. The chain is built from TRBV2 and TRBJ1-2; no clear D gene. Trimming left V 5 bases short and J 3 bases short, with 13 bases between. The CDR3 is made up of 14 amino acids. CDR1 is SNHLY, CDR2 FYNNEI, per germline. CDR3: CASSRTVGDYGYTF. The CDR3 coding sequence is TGTGCCAGCAGTCGGACGGTTGGGGACTATGGCTACACCTTC.

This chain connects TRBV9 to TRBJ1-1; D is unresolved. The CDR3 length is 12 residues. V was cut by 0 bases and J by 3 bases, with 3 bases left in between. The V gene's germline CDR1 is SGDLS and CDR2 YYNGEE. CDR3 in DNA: TGTGCCAGCAGCGTAGGGGACACTGAAGCTTTCTTT. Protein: CASSVGDTEAFF.

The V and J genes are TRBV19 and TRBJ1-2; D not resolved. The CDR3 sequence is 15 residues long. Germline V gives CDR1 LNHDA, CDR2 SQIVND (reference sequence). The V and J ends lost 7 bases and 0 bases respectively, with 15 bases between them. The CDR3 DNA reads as TGTGCCAGTAAAGTGGTGGAGGCGTCTAACTATGGCTACACCTTC. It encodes CASKVVEASNYGYTF.

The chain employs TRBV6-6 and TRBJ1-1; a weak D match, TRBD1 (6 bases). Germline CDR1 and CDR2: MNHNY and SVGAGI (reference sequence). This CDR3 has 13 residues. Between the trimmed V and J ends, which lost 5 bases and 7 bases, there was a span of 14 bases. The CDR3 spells CASSPTGGGEAFF. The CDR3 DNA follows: TGTGCCAGCAGTCCGACAGGTGGAGGTGAAGCTTTCTTT.

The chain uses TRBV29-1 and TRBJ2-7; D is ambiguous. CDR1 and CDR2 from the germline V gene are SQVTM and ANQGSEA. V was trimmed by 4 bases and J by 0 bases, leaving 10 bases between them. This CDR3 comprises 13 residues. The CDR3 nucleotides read TGCAGCGTTGGGGTCTCAAGCTCCTACGAGCAGTACTTC. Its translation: CSVGVSSSYEQYF.